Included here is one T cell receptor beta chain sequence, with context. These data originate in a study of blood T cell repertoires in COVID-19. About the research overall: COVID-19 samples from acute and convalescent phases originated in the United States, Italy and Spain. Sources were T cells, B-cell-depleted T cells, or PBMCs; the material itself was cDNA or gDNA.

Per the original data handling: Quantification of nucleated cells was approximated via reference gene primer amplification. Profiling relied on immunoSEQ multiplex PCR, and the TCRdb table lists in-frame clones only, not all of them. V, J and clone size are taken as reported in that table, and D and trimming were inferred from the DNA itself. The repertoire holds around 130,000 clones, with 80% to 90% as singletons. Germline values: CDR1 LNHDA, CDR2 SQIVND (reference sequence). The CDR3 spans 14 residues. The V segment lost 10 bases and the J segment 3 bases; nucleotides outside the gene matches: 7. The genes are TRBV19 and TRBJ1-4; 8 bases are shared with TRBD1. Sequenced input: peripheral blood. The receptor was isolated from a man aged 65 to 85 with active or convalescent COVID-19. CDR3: CATSIQGANEKLFF. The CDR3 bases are TGTGCCACCTCCATACAGGGGGCTAATGAAAAACTGTTTTTT.